This TCR beta chain was sequenced in a study of T-cell reconstitution after alpha-beta-depleted transplantation in children. This clonotype was detected a few times. Preparing the TCRbeta library involved the use of unique molecular identifiers. TCRdb recomputed calls from the PCR reads with MiXCR, one row per CDR3 protein. The sample includes more than 150,000 distinct CDR3 sequences, less than 8% seen only once; the top ten take about 3%. The CDR3 length is 15 residues. V lost 8 bases and J lost 1, with 16 bases in between. Germline values: CDR1 MNHNS, CDR2 SASEGT. The material sequenced was PBMCs from the stem cell graft donor, taken from the stem cell graft. The V call is TRBV6-1, the J call TRBJ2-3, with D possibly matching TRBD2 (7 bases). The receptor comes from a human donor who donated a stem cell graft to a child with Wiskott-Aldrich syndrome. The CDR3 loop reads CASPGREGGTDTQYF. The CDR3 region has the DNA TGTGCCAGCCCAGGGAGGGAGGGGGGCACAGATACGCAGTATTTT.